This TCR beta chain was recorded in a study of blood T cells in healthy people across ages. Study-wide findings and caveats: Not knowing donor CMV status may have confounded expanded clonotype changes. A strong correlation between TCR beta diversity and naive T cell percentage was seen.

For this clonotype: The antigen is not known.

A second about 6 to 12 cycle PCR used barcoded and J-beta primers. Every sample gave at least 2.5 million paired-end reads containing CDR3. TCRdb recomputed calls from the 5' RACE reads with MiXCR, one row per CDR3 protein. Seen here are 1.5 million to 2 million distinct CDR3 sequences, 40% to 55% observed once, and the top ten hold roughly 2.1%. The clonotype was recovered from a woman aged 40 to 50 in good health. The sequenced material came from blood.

The CDR3 DNA is TGTGCCAGCAGTTACTCCCACATTGGAGGCTACACCTTC. This codes for CASSYSHIGGYTF. The chain is built from TRBV6-5 and TRBJ1-2; D unclear. This CDR3 spans 13 amino acids. Deletions cut 0 bases from V and 8 bases from J, with 10 bases between. The germline V gene encodes CDR1 MNHEY and CDR2 SVGAGI.